The text below deals with one T cell receptor (beta chain). Its antigen remains unidentified. Noted treatment: around 19 received Ad26.COV2.S at low or high dose, single or two shots; roughly five received placebo; per-sample allocation not given. All samples were drawn on day 63, counting from the first vaccine or placebo injection. The entry originates in a study of Ad26.COV2.S vaccination and SARS-CoV-2 variants. The study's findings and limits: Placebo recipients trailed vaccine recipients in spike-specific TCR breadth.

Clones were sequenced by immunoSEQ multiplex PCR, and TCRdb holds only the in-frame ones, with some missing. In the table there are roughly 320,000 clones, about nine tenths of which are singletons. The sequence derives from a person aged 18-65 years who received the Ad26.COV2.S COVID-19 vaccine or a placebo. The sequencing here drew on peripheral blood, taken in a trial of Ad26.COV2.S vaccine versus placebo.

This CDR3 is CASYTSGGIHEQFF. The CDR3 nucleotides are TGCGCCAGCTATACTAGCGGGGGGATCCATGAGCAGTTCTTC. V usage is TRBV5-1 and J usage is TRBJ2-1; TRBD2 matches at 12 bases. V lost 7 bases and J lost 8; bases outside the gene matches: 7. The CDR3 has 14 residues. The germline V gene encodes CDR1 SGHRS and CDR2 YFSETQ.